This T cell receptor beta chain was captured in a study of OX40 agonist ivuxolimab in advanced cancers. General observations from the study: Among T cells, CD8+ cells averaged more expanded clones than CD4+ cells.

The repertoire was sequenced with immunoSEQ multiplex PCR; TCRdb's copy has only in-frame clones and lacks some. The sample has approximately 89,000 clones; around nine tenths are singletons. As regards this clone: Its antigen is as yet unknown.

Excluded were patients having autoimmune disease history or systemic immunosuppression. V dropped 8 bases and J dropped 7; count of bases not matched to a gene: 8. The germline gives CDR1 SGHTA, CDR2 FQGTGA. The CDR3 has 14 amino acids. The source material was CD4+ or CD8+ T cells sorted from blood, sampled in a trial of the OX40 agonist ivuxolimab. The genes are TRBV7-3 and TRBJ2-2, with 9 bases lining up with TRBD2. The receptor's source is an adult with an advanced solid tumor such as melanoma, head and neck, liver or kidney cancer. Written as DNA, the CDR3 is TGTGCCAGCGGTGGCGGGAGGGCCAACGGGGAGCTGTTTTTT. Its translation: CASGGGRANGELFF.